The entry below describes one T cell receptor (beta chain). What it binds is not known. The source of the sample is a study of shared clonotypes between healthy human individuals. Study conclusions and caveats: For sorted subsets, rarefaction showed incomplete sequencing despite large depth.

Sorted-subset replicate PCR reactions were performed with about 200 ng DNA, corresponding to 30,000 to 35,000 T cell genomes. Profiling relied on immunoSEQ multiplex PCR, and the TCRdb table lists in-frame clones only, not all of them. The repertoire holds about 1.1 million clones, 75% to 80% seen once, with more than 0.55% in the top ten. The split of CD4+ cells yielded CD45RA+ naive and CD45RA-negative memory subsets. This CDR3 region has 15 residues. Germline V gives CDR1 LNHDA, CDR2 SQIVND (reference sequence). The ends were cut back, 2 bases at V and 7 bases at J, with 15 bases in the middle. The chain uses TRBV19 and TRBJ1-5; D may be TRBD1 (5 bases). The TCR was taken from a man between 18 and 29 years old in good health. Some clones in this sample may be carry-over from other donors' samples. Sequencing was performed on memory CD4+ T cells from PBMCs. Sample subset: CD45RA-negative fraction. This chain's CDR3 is CASSIKGLGVQPQHF. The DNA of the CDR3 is TGTGCCAGTAGTATAAAGGGGTTGGGGGTGCAGCCCCAGCATTTT.